The 10 T cell receptor beta chains in this list originate from one sample, sequenced in a study of blood T cell repertoires in COVID-19. Measured with immunoSEQ multiplex PCR; TCRdb has only the in-frame clones, and not every one. This table has a few hundred thousand clones, about 90% appearing once. Sequenced: PBMCs or T cells enriched from blood (not recorded which). All receptors come from a woman under 40 who had recovered from COVID-19.

This chain joins TRBV5-1 and TRBJ1-2; 7 bases are a match to TRBD1. The CDR3 runs 17 residues. The trim removed 3 bases at V and 1 base at J, leaving 12 bases unmatched. Germline CDR1 and CDR2: SGHRS and YFSETQ. The CDR3 loop is CASSWNPGQVDNYGYTF. The CDR3 coding sequence is TGCGCCAGCAGCTGGAACCCCGGACAGGTCGATAACTATGGCTACACCTTC.

V and J are TRBV5-1 and TRBJ2-7; D is possibly TRBD1 (5 bases). The V end lost 0 bases, the J end lost 3 bases, and 13 bases lay between the germline ends. CDR1 is SGHRS and CDR2 is YFSETQ in the germline V gene. This CDR3 has 15 amino acids. The CDR3 reads CASSLAGRKIYEQYF. The CDR3 DNA reads TGCGCCAGCAGCTTGGCAGGGCGGAAGATCTACGAGCAGTACTTC.

The chain recombines TRBV2 with TRBJ2-7; D not resolved. CDR1 and CDR2 (germline): SNHLY, FYNNEI. This CDR3 spans 11 amino acids. With 6 bases removed from V and 6 bases from J, the gap between germline ends came to 9 bases. DNA for the CDR3: TGTGCCAGCAGCTCTGCCAGCGAGCAGTACTTC. Amino acid sequence: CASSSASEQYF.

The chain joins TRBV5-1 to TRBJ2-3; TRBD1 agrees at 8 bases. Germline CDR1 and CDR2: SGHRS and YFSETQ. The CDR3 loop spans 14 amino acids. V lost 4 bases and J lost 4; bases outside the gene matches: 5. The CDR3 region has the DNA TGCGCCAGCAGCCCGGGACAGGAGGCAGATACGCAGTATTTT. Residues: CASSPGQEADTQYF.

This clone was seen only a few times. CDR3 loop: CASSPLDRGYGELFF. For the CDR3, the DNA is TGTGCCAGCAGCCCGCTGGACAGGGGGTACGGGGAGCTGTTTTTT. The chain is built from TRBV14 and TRBJ2-2; 10 bases align to TRBD1. Germline CDR1 SGHDN, CDR2 FVKESK. CDR3 length: 15 residues. V dropped 4 bases and J dropped 7; count of bases not matched to a gene: 6. Looking up the rest from reference TRBV14 and TRBJ2-2 gives the full variable domain: EAGVTQFPSHSVIEKGQTVTLRCDPISGHDNLYWYRRVMGKEIKFLLHFVKESKQDESGMPNNRFLAERTGGTYSTLKVQPAELEDSGVYFCASSPLDRGYGELFFGEGSRLTVL.

The V call is TRBV15, the J call TRBJ1-5; tentative D call: TRBD1 (5 bases). Germline values: CDR1 LNHNV, CDR2 YYDKDF (reference sequence). The length of the CDR3 is 15 residues. The ends were cut back, 6 bases at V and 2 bases at J, with 14 bases in the middle. CDR3: CATSRWGGGNQPQHF. Written as DNA, the CDR3 is TGTGCCACCAGTAGGTGGGGGGGTGGCAATCAGCCCCAGCATTTT.

The chain couples TRBV11-2 to TRBJ2-5; 8 nucleotides align to TRBD1. The V and J ends lost 5 bases and 0 bases, in that order; junction bases with no gene match: 5. This CDR3 contains 15 residues. Germline CDR1 reads SGHAT; CDR2 reads FQNNGV. The CDR3 DNA is TGTGCCAGCAGCCCGGGACAGGCGTACCAAGAGACCCAGTACTTC. Protein sequence: CASSPGQAYQETQYF. Full variable domain (remainder filled in from reference TRBV11-2 and TRBJ2-5): EAGVAQSPRYKIIEKRQSVAFWCNPISGHATLYWYQQILGQGPKLLIQFQNNGVVDDSQLPKDRFSAERLKGVDSTLKIQPAKLEDSAVYLCASSPGQAYQETQYFGPGTRLLVL.

Concerning this clone: An end of the junction does not agree with germline; a read error may underlie this. The rearrangement uses TRBV3-1 (or the pseudogene TRBV3-2) and TRBJ2-7; 9 bases fit TRBD2. The germline V gene has CDR1 LGHDT and CDR2 YNNKEL (reference sequence). The CDR3 is 12 residues long. CDR3 sequence reads: CASSQSGLAFVF. DNA for the CDR3: TGTGCCAGCAGCCAATCCGGACTAGCGTTTGTATTC.

Notes on this clone: The sample carries other DNA sequences with the same CDR3. The V call is TRBV4-1, the J call TRBJ2-5; possibly TRBD1 for D (5 bases). The ends were cut back, 1 base at V and 2 bases at J, with 8 bases in the middle. Germline loops: CDR1 MGHRA, CDR2 YSYEKL. This CDR3 has 14 amino acids. CDR3 sequence (DNA): TGCGCCAGCAGCCAAGGACAGTTTCAAGAGACCCAGTACTTC. Its translation is CASSQGQFQETQYF.

The chain recombines TRBV24-1 with TRBJ2-1; D is unresolved. The V and J ends lost 5 bases and 0 bases respectively, with 13 bases between them. The CDR3 extends over 16 amino acids. Germline V lookup: CDR1 KGHDR, CDR2 SFDVKD. DNA for the CDR3: TGTGCCACCAGTGTAGTTGTTAGCCTCTCCTACAATGAGCAGTTCTTC. Its translation: CATSVVVSLSYNEQFF.